The 17 T cell receptor beta chains presented below share a single source sample, sequenced in a study of blood T cell repertoires in COVID-19 (dated by TCRdb to about 2020). The method was the immunoSEQ multiplex PCR assay. Sourced from immuneACCESS, this table was stored by TCRdb with only in-frame sequences that have V and J called. A share of the clones is absent; for the studies checked, an unresolved V gene accounts for under half, and the remainder has no known explanation. The table for this sample lists 50,000 to 65,000 clones; 74% of them were counted only once. The ten largest make up 28% of the sample. The sequenced sample consisted of peripheral blood. Receptors originate from a woman of 80 years or more with acute or convalescent COVID-19.

This rearrangement joins TRBV12-3 or TRBV12-4 to TRBJ2-5; D possibly corresponds to TRBD1 (8 bases). V gave up 5 bases and J gave up 9 bases, with 16 bases separating them. The CDR3 extends over 13 amino acids. The CDR3 sequence: CASSPGQGGAQYF. The CDR3 DNA sequence: TGTGCCAGCAGTCCCGGACAGGGAGGGGCCCAGTACTTC.

The chain is built from TRBV9 and TRBJ1-4; no clear D gene. Germline lookup yields CDR1 SGDLS and CDR2 YYNGEE. This CDR3 has 14 amino acids. Between the trimmed V and J ends, which lost 2 bases and 7 bases, there was a span of 12 bases. CDR3: CASSVAGEGEKLFF. The CDR3 nucleotides are TGTGCCAGCAGCGTCGCAGGCGAGGGTGAAAAACTGTTTTTT.

The gene calls are TRBV6-2 or TRBV6-3 and TRBJ2-7; 9 nucleotides line up with TRBD1. Germline CDR1 reads MNHEY; CDR2 reads SVGEGT. After removal of 0 bases from V and 2 bases from J, the junction contained 5 bases not matched to a gene. The CDR3 contains 16 residues. The CDR3 reads CASSYSDRGFPYEQYF. The CDR3 coding sequence is TGTGCCAGCAGTTACTCGGACAGGGGATTCCCCTACGAGCAGTACTTC.

V gene TRBV9 combines with J gene TRBJ2-3, with 9 bases identical to TRBD2. CDR1 is SGDLS, CDR2 YYNGEE, per germline. CDR3 size: 16 residues. Losses at the gene ends were 0 bases for V and 2 bases for J; bases not matched to a gene: 4. DNA of the CDR3: TGTGCCAGCAGCGTAGACGCGGGAGGGCACACAGATACGCAGTATTTT. This translates into CASSVDAGGHTDTQYF.

This chain joins TRBV7-2 and TRBJ2-2; D is perhaps TRBD2 (6 bases). V lost 4 bases and J lost 7, with 16 bases in between. The length of the CDR3 is 15 residues. Germline V gene data show CDR1 as SGHTA and CDR2 as FQGNSA. CDR3 bases: TGTGCCAGCAGCTCCGTCCCAATTAGCGGCGGGGAGCTGTTTTTT. This codes for CASSSVPISGGELFF.

The rearrangement joins TRBV20-1 to TRBJ1-1, with D uncertain. Germline CDR1 and CDR2: DFQATT and SNEGSKA (reference sequence). Trimming took 7 bases from V and 8 from J, leaving 5 bases between them. The CDR3 sequence is 8 residues long. CDR3 sequence (DNA): TGCAGTGGCAGGGAAGCTTTCTTT. It specifies CSGREAFF.

This chain uses TRBV29-1 with TRBJ1-4; 9 nucleotides agree with TRBD1. CDR3 length equals 16 residues. V lost 0 bases and J lost 5; bases outside the gene matches: 7. The germline gives CDR1 SQVTM, CDR2 ANQGSEA. CDR3 amino acids: CSVEDLGQGGNEKLFF. In DNA form, the CDR3 reads TGCAGCGTTGAAGATCTGGGACAGGGTGGGAATGAAAAACTGTTTTTT.

This clone was counted a few times. The chain combines TRBV2 with TRBJ1-6, with D perhaps matching TRBD1 (6 bases). V was trimmed by 6 bases and J by 7 bases, leaving 19 bases between them. The CDR3 length is 16 residues. CDR1 is SNHLY, CDR2 FYNNEI, per germline. This CDR3 reads CASREDFGGANSPLHF. The CDR3 coding sequence is TGTGCCAGCAGGGAGGATTTTGGGGGGGCCAATTCACCCCTCCACTTT.

The V gene is TRBV5-8, the J gene TRBJ2-1, with D uncertain. The CDR3 is 14 residues long. Germline-derived CDR1 and CDR2 are SGHTS and YDEGEE. V lost 4 bases and J 4 bases, leaving 12 bases between the germline ends. The chain's CDR3 is CASSAQIGYNEQFF. The CDR3 DNA follows: TGTGCCAGCAGCGCACAGATCGGATACAATGAGCAGTTCTTC.

This chain links TRBV6-5 with TRBJ1-5, with D hard to call. In germline, CDR1 is MNHEY, CDR2 SVGAGI. The V gene lost 6 bases and the J gene lost 11 bases, with 17 bases spanning the gap. This CDR3 spans 13 amino acids. The CDR3 loop is CASSLTRVGAQHF. The CDR3 DNA follows: TGTGCCAGCAGCTTAACAAGGGTCGGGGCCCAGCATTTT.

The chain uses TRBV19 and TRBJ2-3; TRBD2 matches 11 bases. The CDR3 consists of 16 residues. Germline V gives CDR1 LNHDA, CDR2 SQIVND (reference sequence). V trimming: 1 base; J trimming: 0 bases; junction bases outside the gene matches: 0. The CDR3 region has the DNA TGTGCCAGTAGTATAGGACTAGCGGGGAGCACAGATACGCAGTATTTT. This codes for CASSIGLAGSTDTQYF.

The chain combines TRBV10-3 with TRBJ2-5; the D gene is possibly TRBD1 (6 bases). The CDR3 totals 16 residues. The V end was cut by 3 bases, the J end by 5 bases, with 19 bases between. CDR1 and CDR2 (germline): ENHRY, SYGVKD. The CDR3: CAISDPAPGVGETQYF. DNA for the CDR3: TGTGCCATCAGTGATCCCGCGCCAGGGGTGGGGGAGACCCAGTACTTC.

The chain has TRBV6-5 and TRBJ2-7; unclear D gene. Trimming took 8 bases from V and 0 from J, leaving 5 bases between them. The V gene's germline CDR1 is MNHEY and CDR2 SVGAGI. The CDR3 is 11 residues long. The CDR3 reads CASVASYEQYF. As DNA, the CDR3 is TGTGCCAGCGTAGCCTCCTACGAGCAGTACTTC.

The chain uses TRBV10-3 and TRBJ1-2, with D uncertain. The CDR3 length is 13 residues. Germline lookup yields CDR1 ENHRY and CDR2 SYGVKD. Trimming took 0 bases from V and 8 from J, leaving 10 bases between them. CDR3 sequence reads: CAISESREEGYTF. In DNA, the CDR3 is TGTGCCATCAGTGAGTCGAGGGAGGAGGGCTACACCTTC.

This clone was detected once. The chain combines TRBV11-2 with TRBJ1-2, with 7 bases fitting TRBD1. This CDR3 contains 15 residues. Trimming cost V 0 bases and J 7 bases; bases outside gene matches: 8. Germline CDR1 and CDR2: SGHAT and FQNNGV. The CDR3 nucleotides are TGTGCCAGCAGCTTAGACCGGAGGGGGCTGAGTGGCTACACCTTC. It yields the protein CASSLDRRGLSGYTF. The full variable domain, completed using reference TRBV11-2 and TRBJ1-2, is EAGVAQSPRYKIIEKRQSVAFWCNPISGHATLYWYQQILGQGPKLLIQFQNNGVVDDSQLPKDRFSAERLKGVDSTLKIQPAKLEDSAVYLCASSLDRRGLSGYTFGSGTRLTVV.

The chain recombines TRBV30 with TRBJ1-1; no clear D gene. The CDR3 is 15 residues long. V was shortened by 2 bases and J by 3 bases, with 16 bases between the two germline ends. From germline, CDR1 is GTSNPN and CDR2 SVGIG (reference sequence). CDR3 sequence: CAWSRGHNWDTEAFF. The CDR3 DNA reads as TGTGCCTGGAGTAGAGGGCACAATTGGGACACTGAAGCTTTCTTT.

The chain carries TRBV11-3 and TRBJ2-2; the match to TRBD2 covers 8 bases. Germline values: CDR1 SGHNT, CDR2 YENEEA. V lost 1 base to trimming and J lost 5 bases; unmatched junction nucleotides: 12. This CDR3 has 18 residues. In nucleotides, the CDR3 is TGTGCCAGCAGCTTAGTGCCCCCGGGACTAGTTGGGACCGGGGAGCTGTTTTTT. Its translation is CASSLVPPGLVGTGELFF.